This T cell receptor beta chain was captured by sequencing in a study of brain T cells in children with intractable seizures. This clone appeared once. Deletions cut 6 bases from V and 0 bases from J, with 12 bases between. This CDR3 comprises 16 residues. Germline V gives CDR1 KGHSH, CDR2 LQKENI. TCRdb's table, derived via immunoSEQ multiplex PCR, lists solely in-frame clones and lacks some. The repertoire holds around 100,000 clones, approximately 94% seen once, with around 4% in the top ten. The rearrangement links TRBV18 to TRBJ1-6; D might be TRBD1 (5 bases). The sequence was obtained from a boy less than two years old with hemimegalencephaly and intractable seizures. Source: peripheral blood, taken at surgery. CDR3 sequence reads: CASSLQGFSYNSPLHF. The CDR3, as DNA: TGTGCCAGCTCCCTCCAGGGTTTCTCCTATAATTCACCCCTCCACTTT.